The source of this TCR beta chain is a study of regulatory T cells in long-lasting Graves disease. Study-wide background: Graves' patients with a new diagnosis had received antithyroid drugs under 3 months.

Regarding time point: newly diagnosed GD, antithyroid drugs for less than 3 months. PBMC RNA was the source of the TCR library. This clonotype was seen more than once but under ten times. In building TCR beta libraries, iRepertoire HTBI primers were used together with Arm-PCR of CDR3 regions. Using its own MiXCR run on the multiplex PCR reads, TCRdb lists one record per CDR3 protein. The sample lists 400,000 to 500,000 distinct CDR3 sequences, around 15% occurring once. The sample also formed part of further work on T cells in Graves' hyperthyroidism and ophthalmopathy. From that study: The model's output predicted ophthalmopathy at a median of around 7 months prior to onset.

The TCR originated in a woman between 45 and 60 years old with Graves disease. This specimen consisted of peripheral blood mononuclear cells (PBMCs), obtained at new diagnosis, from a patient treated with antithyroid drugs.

This chain's CDR3 is CASRPKTSGAYNEQFF. CDR3 DNA: TGTGCCAGCAGACCCAAAACTAGCGGTGCCTACAATGAGCAGTTCTTC. This chain joins TRBV2 and TRBJ2-1; 8 bases are shared with TRBD2. The trim removed 6 bases at V and 2 bases at J, leaving 9 bases unmatched. From germline, CDR1 is SNHLY and CDR2 FYNNEI. The CDR3 covers 16 residues.